This T cell receptor (beta chain) was recorded in a study of cytomegalovirus exposure and HLA in healthy donors. The study, taken as a whole, reports: One later analysis reportedly identified an Asian-associated ancestry cluster that showed fewer N-insertions than the approximately 700-donor mean. Reported performance of the classifier showed diagnosis of cytomegalovirus status with high specificity and sensitivity. For most TCR sequences rarity was the rule, although some public TCRs occurred in many donors.

The CDR3 has 14 amino acids. CDR1 is MNHEY and CDR2 is SMNVEV in the germline V gene (reference sequence). Germline trimming cut 3 bases from V and 7 bases from J; bases unmatched to any gene: 9. With 60 Vbeta and 13 Jbeta primers, the PCR was carried out. Clones were read by immunoSEQ multiplex PCR, and TCRdb kept only the in-frame ones, dropping some. In the table there are 200,000 to 300,000 clones, approximately 82% of which are singletons. As for this clone: Antigen: not known.

Sequenced sample: PBMCs. The receptor was isolated from a woman in her fifties or sixties in good health and CMV-seropositive. The chain couples TRBV27 to TRBJ2-7; the match to TRBD2 covers 7 bases. DNA of the CDR3: TGTGCCAGCAGTTTCTGGGGGGGAGTTGATGAGCAGTACTTC. Its protein product is CASSFWGGVDEQYF.